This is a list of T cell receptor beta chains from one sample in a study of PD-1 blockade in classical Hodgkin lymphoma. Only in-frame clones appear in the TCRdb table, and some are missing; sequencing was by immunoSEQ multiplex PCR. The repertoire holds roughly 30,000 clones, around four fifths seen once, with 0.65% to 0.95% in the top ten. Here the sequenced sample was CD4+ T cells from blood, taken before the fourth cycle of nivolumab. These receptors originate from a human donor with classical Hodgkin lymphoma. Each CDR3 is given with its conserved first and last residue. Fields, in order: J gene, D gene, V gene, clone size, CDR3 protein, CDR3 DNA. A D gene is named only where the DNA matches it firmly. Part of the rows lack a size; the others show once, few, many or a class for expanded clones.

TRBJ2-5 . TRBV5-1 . CASSPVADQETQYF TGCGCCAGCAGCCCCGTAGCCGACCAAGAGACCCAGTACTTC
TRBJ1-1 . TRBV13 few CASSGTAEAFF TGTGCCAGCAGCGGGACCGCGGAAGCTTTCTTT
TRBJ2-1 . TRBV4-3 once CASSRRTDGGLPYNEQFF TGCGCCAGCAGCCGCCGGACAGACGGGGGGCTGCCCTACAATGAGCAGTTCTTC
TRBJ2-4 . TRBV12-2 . CASRLAGSLARGDIQYF TGTGCAAGTCGCTTAGCGGGATCACTTGCTCGGGGGGACATTCAGTACTTC
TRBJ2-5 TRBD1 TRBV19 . CATAGQGSGTQYF TGTGCCACTGCGGGACAGGGGTCGGGGACCCAGTACTTC
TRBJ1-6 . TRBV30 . CAGQPGRPGFPLHF TGTGCCGGTCAGCCCGGCAGGCCGGGTTTCCCCCTCCACTTT
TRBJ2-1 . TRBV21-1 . CASSPNCGNLNEQFF TGTGCCAGCAGCCCAAATTGCGGCAACCTCAATGAGCAGTTCTTC
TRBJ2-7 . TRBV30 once CAWQRLYEQYF TGTGCCTGGCAAAGGTTATACGAGCAGTACTTC
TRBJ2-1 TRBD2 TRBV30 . CAWRPGLAYYNEQFF TGTGCCTGGAGGCCGGGACTAGCGTACTACAATGAGCAGTTCTTC
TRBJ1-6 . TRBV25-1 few CASTVGGSPLHF TGTGCCAGCACGGTGGGGGGTTCACCCCTCCACTTT
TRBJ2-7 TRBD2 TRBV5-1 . CASSKGLAGQYEQYF TGCGCCAGCAGCAAGGGACTAGCGGGGCAGTACGAGCAGTACTTC
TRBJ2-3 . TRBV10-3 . CAISEVWDTDTQYF TGTGCCATCAGTGAAGTTTGGGACACAGATACGCAGTATTTT
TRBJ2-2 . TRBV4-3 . CASSQEGGDTGELFF TGCGCCAGCAGCCAAGAAGGAGGGGACACCGGGGAGCTGTTTTTT
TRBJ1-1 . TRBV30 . CAWSVLGLNTEAFF TGTGCCTGGAGTGTCTTGGGGCTGAACACTGAAGCTTTCTTT
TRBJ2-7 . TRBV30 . CAWGGTVYEQYF TGTGCCTGGGGGGGGACAGTCTACGAGCAGTACTTC
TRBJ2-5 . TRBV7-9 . CASSSRVVGYF TGTGCCAGCAGCTCCCGGGTGGTGGGGTACTTC
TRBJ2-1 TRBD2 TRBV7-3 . CASGRGTSAYNEQFF TGTGCCAGCGGTCGGGGGACTAGCGCATACAATGAGCAGTTCTTC
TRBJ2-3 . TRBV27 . CASSKGATSHEDTQYF TGTGCCAGCAGTAAGGGAGCGACTAGTCATGAGGATACGCAGTATTTT
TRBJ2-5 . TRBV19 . CASSIRETQYF TGTGCCAGTAGTATCCGGGAGACCCAGTACTTC
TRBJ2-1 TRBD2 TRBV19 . CASSAGSGGNNEQFF TGTGCCAGTAGTGCAGGGAGCGGGGGAAACAATGAGCAGTTCTTC
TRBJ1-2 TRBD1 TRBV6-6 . CATGQGNNYGYTF TGTGCCACCGGACAGGGCAATAACTATGGCTACACCTTC
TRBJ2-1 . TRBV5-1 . CASSLAAGPSYNEQFF TGCGCCAGCAGCTTGGCTGCAGGGCCCTCCTACAATGAGCAGTTCTTC
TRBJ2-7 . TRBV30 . CAWSVRSGAEQYF TGTGCCTGGAGTGTAAGATCGGGGGCTGAGCAGTACTTC
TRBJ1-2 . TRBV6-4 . CASSDSGVGGRPNGYTF TGTGCCAGCAGTGACTCGGGGGTTGGGGGCCGCCCGAATGGCTACACCTTC
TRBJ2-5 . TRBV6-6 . CASTPEVLETQYF TGTGCCAGCACTCCCGAGGTTCTGGAGACCCAGTACTTC
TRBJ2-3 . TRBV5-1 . CASSFLWGEEDTQYF TGCGCCAGCAGCTTTCTGTGGGGCGAGGAAGATACGCAGTATTTT
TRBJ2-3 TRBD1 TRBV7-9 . CATGTGLDTQYF TGTGCCACCGGGACAGGACTCGATACGCAGTATTTT
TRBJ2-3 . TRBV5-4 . CASRERLGVDTQYF TGTGCCAGCAGAGAACGGCTGGGGGTAGATACGCAGTATTTT
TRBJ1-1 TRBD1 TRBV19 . CASSIQGATEAFF TGTGCCAGTAGTATCCAGGGGGCCACTGAAGCTTTCTTT
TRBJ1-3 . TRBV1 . CTSSQVRKPIYF TGCACCAGCAGCCAAGTTAGGAAGCCCATATATTTT
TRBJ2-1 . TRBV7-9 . CASSSPTRITVNEQFF TGTGCCAGCAGCTCCCCAACTAGGATTACAGTGAATGAGCAGTTCTTC
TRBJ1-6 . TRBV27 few CASSYREDSPLHF TGTGCCAGCAGTTACAGGGAAGATTCACCCCTCCACTTT
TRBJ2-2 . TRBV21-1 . CASSKGVQPNTGELFF TGTGCCAGCAGCAAAGGAGTACAGCCGAACACCGGGGAGCTGTTTTTT
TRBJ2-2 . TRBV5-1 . CASSWSAGGELFF TGCGCCAGCAGCTGGTCGGCGGGAGGGGAGCTGTTTTTT
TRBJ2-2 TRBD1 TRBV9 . CASSVTGGDTGELFF TGTGCCAGCAGCGTAACAGGGGGCGACACCGGGGAGCTGTTTTTT
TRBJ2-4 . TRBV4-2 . CASSPPLAPARDIQYF TGTGCCAGCAGCCCCCCTCTGGCCCCAGCGCGGGACATTCAGTACTTC
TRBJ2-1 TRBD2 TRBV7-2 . CASSPRRGGNEQFF TGTGCCAGCAGCCCCCGTCGGGGGGGGAATGAGCAGTTCTTC
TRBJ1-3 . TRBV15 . CATSREVSPGNTIYF TGTGCCACCAGCAGAGAAGTCAGTCCTGGAAACACCATATATTTT
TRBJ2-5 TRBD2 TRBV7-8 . CASRHPGLAETQYF TGTGCCAGCAGACACCCGGGACTAGCGGAGACCCAGTACTTC